Following are 14 T cell receptor beta chains from one sample sequenced in a study of T cell repertoires in cytomegalovirus infection. Using its own MiXCR run on the reads, TCRdb lists one record per CDR3 protein. The table lists about 230,000 distinct CDR3 sequences, approximately 24% of them singletons. The sequencing sample was made of CD8+ T cells from PBMCs. Source of these receptors: a human donor in good health (CMV status not recorded). Some clones in this sample may be carry-over from other donors' samples.

This clonotype came up many times. The chain carries TRBV28 and TRBJ1-5, with a tentative D call TRBD1 (5 bases). Germline loops: CDR1 MDHEN, CDR2 SYDVKM. The CDR3 contains 16 residues. V was clipped by 5 bases and J by 4 bases, with 18 bases between them. The CDR3 bases are TGTGCCAGCAGTCCGGATGGGACGGCCCCTAATCAGCCCCAGCATTTT. Translating gives CASSPDGTAPNQPQHF.

The chain carries TRBV2 and TRBJ2-2, with no clear D. Trimming removed 3 bases from V and 5 bases from J, with 7 bases in between. CDR3 length: 13 residues. The germline V gene encodes CDR1 SNHLY and CDR2 FYNNEI. The CDR3 spells CASSDGGTGELFF. The CDR3 coding sequence is TGTGCCAGCAGTGACGGTGGGACCGGGGAGCTGTTTTTT.

The V call is TRBV15, the J call TRBJ1-1, with D perhaps TRBD1 (6 bases). V was trimmed by 8 bases and J by 1 base, leaving 17 bases between them. The V gene's germline CDR1 is LNHNV and CDR2 YYDKDF (reference sequence). The CDR3 spans 15 residues. The CDR3 coding sequence is TGTGCCACCGGGGAGGGGGGCCCCGCGAACACTGAAGCTTTCTTT. This gives the protein CATGEGGPANTEAFF.

The J gene is TRBJ2-1, the V gene TRBV30, with 7 bases matching TRBD1. The V and J ends lost 2 bases and 2 bases, in that order; junction bases with no gene match: 6. Looked up from germline, CDR1 is GTSNPN and CDR2 is SVGIG (reference sequence). The CDR3 consists of 15 residues. The CDR3 loop reads CAWSRQGSTYNEQFF. The CDR3 region has the DNA TGTGCCTGGAGTAGACAGGGCTCTACCTACAATGAGCAGTTCTTC.

V is TRBV6-1 and J is TRBJ1-1; no firm D call. The CDR3 spans 13 residues. V dropped 2 bases and J dropped 5 bases, with 9 bases sitting between them. Germline V lookup: CDR1 MNHNS, CDR2 SASEGT. The CDR3 here is CASSELGLTEAFF. The CDR3 DNA reads TGTGCCAGCAGTGAACTGGGTTTGACTGAAGCTTTCTTT.

The gene calls are TRBV28 and TRBJ1-2; D is perhaps TRBD1 (6 bases). The germline CDR1 and CDR2 sequences are MDHEN and SYDVKM. Trimming left V 2 bases short and J 5 bases short, with 12 bases between. The CDR3 runs to 14 residues. CDR3 in DNA: TGTGCCAGCAGTTTACGGGGGGCAGGGTATGGCTACACCTTC. Translated: CASSLRGAGYGYTF.

V usage is TRBV27 and J usage is TRBJ2-7; the match to TRBD1 covers 9 bases. Germline assignment: CDR1 MNHEY and CDR2 SMNVEV (reference sequence). The CDR3 covers 13 residues. The V gene end was trimmed by 9 bases and the J gene end by 4 bases; junction bases not matched to a gene: 7. The CDR3 DNA follows: TGTGCCAGTTGGACAGGGGTTGGGTACGAGCAGTACTTC. Translation: CASWTGVGYEQYF.

This clonotype was seen at least ten times. The CDR3 reads CASSLFEGGADTQYF. The DNA for the CDR3 is TGTGCCAGCAGTTTATTTGAGGGGGGGGCAGATACGCAGTATTTT. The chain has TRBV12-3 or TRBV12-4 and TRBJ2-3; perhaps TRBD2 as D (7 bases). Trimming shortened V by 2 bases and J by 4 bases, and 13 bases separated the two germline ends. This CDR3 spans 15 amino acids.

By share, this clonotype counts as medium-sized. The J gene is TRBJ2-3, the V gene TRBV7-9; tentatively, D is TRBD1 (6 bases). Looked up from germline, CDR1 is SEHNR and CDR2 is FQNEAQ (reference sequence). The CDR3 has 15 residues. V was trimmed by 4 bases and J by 1 base, leaving 12 bases between them. Here the CDR3 DNA reads TGTGCCAGCAGCTCACAGGACAGTCGCACAGATACGCAGTATTTT. This gives the protein CASSSQDSRTDTQYF.

The V gene is TRBV2, the J gene TRBJ2-1, with D perhaps matching TRBD1 or TRBD2 (7 bases each). Germline V gene data show CDR1 as SNHLY and CDR2 as FYNNEI. The CDR3 sequence is 14 residues long. The germline V and J ends were trimmed by 10 bases and 4 bases, with 17 bases remaining between them. The CDR3 here is CATRGGGIYNEQFF. CDR3 nucleotides: TGTGCCACCAGGGGGGGGGGAATATACAATGAGCAGTTCTTC.

The sample holds many counts of this clonotype. V and J are TRBV7-8 and TRBJ2-7, with 7 positions matching TRBD2. Germline assignment: CDR1 SGHVS and CDR2 FQNEAQ. The trim removed 1 base at V and 5 bases at J, leaving 14 bases unmatched. CDR3 length: 17 amino acids. The CDR3 here is CASSLGLAGLVFHEQYF. CDR3 sequence (DNA): TGTGCCAGCAGCTTAGGGTTAGCCGGACTAGTTTTCCACGAGCAGTACTTC.

The chain carries TRBV12-3 or TRBV12-4 and TRBJ2-4; D may be TRBD2 (5 bases). The CDR3 contains 13 residues. Between the trimmed V and J ends, which lost 7 bases and 5 bases, there was a span of 12 bases. CDR3 nucleotide sequence: TGTGCCAGCAAACGTGGGAGAGAAAACATTCAGTACTTC. This sequence encodes CASKRGRENIQYF.

This clonotype was seen repeatedly, ten times or more. This chain links TRBV7-9 with TRBJ1-2, with 8 positions matching TRBD1. This CDR3 is built from 19 residues. Unmatched junction bases numbered 21, after V lost 5 bases and J lost 4 bases. Germline V gene lookup returns CDR1 SEHNR and CDR2 FQNEAQ (reference sequence). The CDR3 nucleotides read TGTGCCAGCAGCCCCCCACCCGAACAGGGGGATCTATGGGGCTATGGCTACACCTTC. Amino acid sequence: CASSPPPEQGDLWGYGYTF.

This clonotype came up a few times. The chain combines TRBV28 with TRBJ2-2; 7 nucleotides align to TRBD1. Germline CDR1 and CDR2: MDHEN and SYDVKM. Trimming cost V 7 bases and J 4 bases; bases outside gene matches: 18. The CDR3 covers 18 residues. CDR3 sequence (DNA): TGTGCCAGCAATGGGCCCATATCTGGGACAGTCAGCACCGGGGAGCTGTTTTTT. Translating gives CASNGPISGTVSTGELFF.